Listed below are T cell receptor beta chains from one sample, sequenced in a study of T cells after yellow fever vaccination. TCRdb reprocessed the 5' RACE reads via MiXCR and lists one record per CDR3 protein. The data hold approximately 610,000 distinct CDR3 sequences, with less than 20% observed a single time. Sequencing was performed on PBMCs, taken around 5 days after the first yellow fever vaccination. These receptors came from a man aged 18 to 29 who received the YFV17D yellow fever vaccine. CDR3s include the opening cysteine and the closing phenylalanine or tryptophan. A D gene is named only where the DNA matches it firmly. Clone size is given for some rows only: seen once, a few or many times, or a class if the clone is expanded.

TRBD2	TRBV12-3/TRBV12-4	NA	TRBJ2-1	CASTKPTSGGYEQFF	TGTGCCAGCACTAAGCCGACTAGCGGGGGTTATGAGCAGTTCTTC
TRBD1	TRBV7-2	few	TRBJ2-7	CASSFGRGQGRYEQYF	TGTGCCAGCAGCTTCGGTCGGGGACAGGGGAGATACGAGCAGTACTTC
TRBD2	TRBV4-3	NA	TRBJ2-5	CASSPSGGREETQYF	TGCGCCAGCAGCCCTAGCGGGGGGAGGGAAGAGACCCAGTACTTC
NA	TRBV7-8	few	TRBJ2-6	CASSLVGRRIFDSGANVLTF	TGTGCCAGCAGCTTAGTAGGCCGCAGGATTTTCGACTCTGGGGCCAACGTCCTGACTTTC
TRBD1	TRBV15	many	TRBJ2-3	CATSRDKQGGSTDTQYF	TGTGCCACCAGCAGGGATAAACAGGGGGGAAGCACAGATACGCAGTATTTT
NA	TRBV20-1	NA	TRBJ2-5	CSARSQPAQYF	TGCAGTGCTAGGTCCCAGCCGGCCCAGTACTTC
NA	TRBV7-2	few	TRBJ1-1	CASSFQISSAEAFF	TGTGCCAGCAGCTTTCAGATTTCCTCGGCTGAAGCTTTCTTT
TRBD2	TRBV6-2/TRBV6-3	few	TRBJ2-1	CASTEGGGEQFF	TGTGCCAGCACCGAAGGCGGGGGTGAGCAGTTCTTC
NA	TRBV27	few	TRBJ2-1	CASSLFFMSNDEQFF	TGTGCCAGCAGTTTATTTTTTATGTCAAACGATGAGCAGTTCTTC
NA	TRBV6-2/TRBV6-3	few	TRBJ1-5	CASTPDGVDQPQHF	TGTGCCAGCACCCCGGACGGAGTCGATCAGCCCCAGCATTTT
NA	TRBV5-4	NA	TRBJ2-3	CASSLALRVTDTQYF	TGTGCCAGCAGCTTGGCGCTCAGGGTTACAGATACGCAGTATTTT
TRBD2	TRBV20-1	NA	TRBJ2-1	CSASASGGVENEQFF	TGCAGTGCTTCTGCTAGCGGGGGGGTGGAGAATGAGCAGTTCTTC
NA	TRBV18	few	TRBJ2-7	CASSPQESYEQYF	TGTGCCAGCTCACCCCAGGAATCCTACGAGCAGTACTTC
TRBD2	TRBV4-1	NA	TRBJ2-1	CASTQGRSSGGALDEQFF	TGCGCCAGCACCCAAGGAAGGTCTAGCGGGGGGGCCCTCGATGAGCAGTTCTTC
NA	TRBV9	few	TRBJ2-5	CASSVDGGPARTQYF	TGTGCCAGCAGCGTAGACGGGGGGCCCGCCCGGACCCAGTACTTC
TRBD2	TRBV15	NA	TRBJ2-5	CATSRTLTSGGQETQYF	TGTGCCACCAGCAGGACCCTGACTAGCGGGGGGCAAGAGACCCAGTACTTC
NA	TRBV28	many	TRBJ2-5	CASSLIRRETQYF	TGTGCCAGCAGTTTAATTCGACGAGAGACCCAGTACTTC
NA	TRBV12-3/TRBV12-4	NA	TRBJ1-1	CASSFALGVNTEAFF	TGTGCCAGCAGTTTTGCCCTTGGGGTGAACACTGAAGCTTTCTTT
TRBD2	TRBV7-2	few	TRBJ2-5	CASSQTGTSRETQYF	TGTGCCAGCAGCCAGACCGGGACTAGCCGAGAGACCCAGTACTTC
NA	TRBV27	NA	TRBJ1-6	CASSFSGPQIGPLHF	TGTGCCAGCAGTTTCTCAGGGCCCCAGATTGGACCCCTCCACTTT
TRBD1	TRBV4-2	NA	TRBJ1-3	CASSLRDRGPLSGNTIYF	TGTGCCAGCAGCCTCCGGGACAGGGGGCCCCTCTCTGGAAACACCATATATTTT
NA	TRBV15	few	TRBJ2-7	CATSRLRTTAYEQYF	TGTGCCACCAGCAGACTGCGGACTACTGCCTACGAGCAGTACTTC
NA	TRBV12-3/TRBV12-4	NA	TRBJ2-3	CASRRLSVETDTQYF	TGTGCCAGCAGGCGGTTAAGTGTGGAAACAGATACGCAGTATTTT
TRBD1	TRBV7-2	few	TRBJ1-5	CASSVQGAGNQPQHF	TGTGCCAGCAGCGTTCAGGGGGCTGGCAATCAGCCCCAGCATTTT
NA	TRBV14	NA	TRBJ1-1	CASSQDYAEAFF	TGTGCCAGCAGCCAAGATTATGCAGAAGCTTTCTTT
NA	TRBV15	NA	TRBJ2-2	CATSRGRDERELFF	TGTGCCACCAGCAGAGGGAGGGATGAGAGGGAGCTGTTTTTT
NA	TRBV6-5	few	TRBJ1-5	CASSYSNNQPQHF	TGTGCCAGCAGTTACTCGAACAATCAGCCCCAGCATTTT
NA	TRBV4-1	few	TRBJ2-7	CASSQEPTGGSSYEQYF	TGCGCCAGCAGCCAAGAACCTACCGGTGGTAGCTCCTACGAGCAGTACTTC
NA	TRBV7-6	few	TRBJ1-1	CASSLGSGVDTEAFF	TGTGCCAGCAGCTTAGGGAGCGGGGTCGATACTGAAGCTTTCTTT
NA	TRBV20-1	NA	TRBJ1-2	CSARDLVQGHTF	TGCAGTGCTAGAGATCTTGTCCAGGGCCACACCTTC
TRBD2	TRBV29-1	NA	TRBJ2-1	CSARTSGGSGEQFF	TGCAGCGCCAGGACTAGCGGGGGGTCGGGTGAGCAGTTCTTC
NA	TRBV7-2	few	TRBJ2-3	CASSPGGLGTDTQYF	TGTGCCAGCAGCCCCGGCGGCCTGGGCACAGATACGCAGTATTTT
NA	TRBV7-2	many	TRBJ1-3	CASSLSGRDGNTIYF	TGTGCCAGCAGCTTATCCGGCAGGGATGGAAACACCATATATTTT
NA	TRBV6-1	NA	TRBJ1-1	CASSSPGDTEAFF	TGTGCCAGCAGCTCACCGGGAGACACTGAAGCTTTCTTT
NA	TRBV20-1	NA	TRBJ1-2	CSARSRSNYGYTF	TGCAGTGCTAGGAGCAGATCGAACTATGGCTACACCTTC
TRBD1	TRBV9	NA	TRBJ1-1	CASSGPGGAMNTEAFF	TGTGCCAGCAGCGGCCCAGGGGGCGCGATGAACACTGAAGCTTTCTTT
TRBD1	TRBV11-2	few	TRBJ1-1	CASSRDRVPEAFF	TGTGCCAGCAGTAGGGACAGGGTCCCTGAAGCTTTCTTT
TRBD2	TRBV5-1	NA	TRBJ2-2	CASSFLAGGQSGELFF	TGCGCCAGCAGCTTTCTAGCGGGGGGACAATCCGGGGAGCTGTTTTTT
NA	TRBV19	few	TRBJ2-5	CASSIGAPGAQYF	TGTGCCAGTAGTATAGGGGCCCCCGGGGCCCAGTACTTC
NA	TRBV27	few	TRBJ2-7	CASSLSAGDYEQYF	TGTGCCAGCAGTTTATCGGCAGGGGATTACGAGCAGTACTTC
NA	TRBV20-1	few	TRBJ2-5	CSAPATRPGTQYF	TGCAGTGCACCCGCAACCAGGCCAGGGACCCAGTACTTC
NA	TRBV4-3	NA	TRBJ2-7	CASSQDGFGEQYF	TGCGCCAGCAGCCAAGATGGTTTTGGGGAGCAGTACTTC